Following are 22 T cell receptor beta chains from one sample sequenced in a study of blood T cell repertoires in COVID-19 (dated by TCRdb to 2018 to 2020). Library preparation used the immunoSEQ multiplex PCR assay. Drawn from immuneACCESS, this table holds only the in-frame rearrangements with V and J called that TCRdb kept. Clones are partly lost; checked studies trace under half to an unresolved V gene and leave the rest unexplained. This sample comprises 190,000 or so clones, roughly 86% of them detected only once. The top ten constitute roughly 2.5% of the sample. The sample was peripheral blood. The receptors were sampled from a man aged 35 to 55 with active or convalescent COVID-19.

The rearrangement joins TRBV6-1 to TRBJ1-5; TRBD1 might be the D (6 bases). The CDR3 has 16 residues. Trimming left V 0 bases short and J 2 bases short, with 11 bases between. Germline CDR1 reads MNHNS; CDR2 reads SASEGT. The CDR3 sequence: CASSEAQGQRNQPQHF. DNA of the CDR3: TGTGCCAGCAGTGAAGCGCAGGGGCAGCGCAATCAGCCCCAGCATTTT.

The CDR3 nucleotides read TGTGCCAGCAGTGAGGGTCAAGGGGTCCGGGGCTACACCTTC. Residues: CASSEGQGVRGYTF. This chain joins TRBV25-1 and TRBJ1-2, with D perhaps TRBD1 (5 bases). Trimming left V 3 bases short and J 8 bases short, with 16 bases between. The CDR3 totals 14 residues. CDR1 and CDR2 (germline): MGHDK, SYGVNS.

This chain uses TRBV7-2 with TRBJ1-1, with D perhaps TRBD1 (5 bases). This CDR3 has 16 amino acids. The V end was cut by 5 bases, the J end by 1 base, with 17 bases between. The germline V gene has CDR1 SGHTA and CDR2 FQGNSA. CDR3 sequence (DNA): TGTGCCAGCAGCCCCCTGCGGGGGAATGGGAACACTGAAGCTTTCTTT. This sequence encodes CASSPLRGNGNTEAFF.

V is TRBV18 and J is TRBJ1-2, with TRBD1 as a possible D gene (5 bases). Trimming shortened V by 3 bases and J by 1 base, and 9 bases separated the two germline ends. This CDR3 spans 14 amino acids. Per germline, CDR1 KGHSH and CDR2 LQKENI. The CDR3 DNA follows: TGTGCCAGCTCACCTCAGGGAAATAACTATGGCTACACCTTC. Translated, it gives CASSPQGNNYGYTF.

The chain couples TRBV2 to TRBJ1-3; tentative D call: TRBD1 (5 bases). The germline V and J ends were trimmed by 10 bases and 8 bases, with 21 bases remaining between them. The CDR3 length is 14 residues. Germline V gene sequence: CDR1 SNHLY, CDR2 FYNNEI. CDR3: CATRLAGRADTIYF. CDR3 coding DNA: TGTGCCACCAGGCTGGCGGGGCGCGCGGACACCATATATTTT.

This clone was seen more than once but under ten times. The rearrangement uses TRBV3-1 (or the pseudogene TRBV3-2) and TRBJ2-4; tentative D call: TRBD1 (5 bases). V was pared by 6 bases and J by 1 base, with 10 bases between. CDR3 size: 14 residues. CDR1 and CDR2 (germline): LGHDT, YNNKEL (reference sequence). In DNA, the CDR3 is TGTGCCAGCAGTCTAGGGGTTGCCAAAAACATTCAGTACTTC. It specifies CASSLGVAKNIQYF.

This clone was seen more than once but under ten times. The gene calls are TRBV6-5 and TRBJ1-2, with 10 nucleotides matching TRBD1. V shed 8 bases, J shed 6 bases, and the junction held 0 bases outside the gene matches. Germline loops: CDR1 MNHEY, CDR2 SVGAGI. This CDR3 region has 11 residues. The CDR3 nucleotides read TGTGCCAGCGGGACAGGGGATGGCTACACCTTC. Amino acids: CASGTGDGYTF.

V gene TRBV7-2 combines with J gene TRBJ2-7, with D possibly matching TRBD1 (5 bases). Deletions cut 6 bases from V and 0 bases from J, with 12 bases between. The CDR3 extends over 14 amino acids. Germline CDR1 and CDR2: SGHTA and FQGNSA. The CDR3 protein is CASRVRDSSYEQYF. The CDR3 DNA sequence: TGTGCCAGCAGAGTTAGAGACAGCTCCTACGAGCAGTACTTC.

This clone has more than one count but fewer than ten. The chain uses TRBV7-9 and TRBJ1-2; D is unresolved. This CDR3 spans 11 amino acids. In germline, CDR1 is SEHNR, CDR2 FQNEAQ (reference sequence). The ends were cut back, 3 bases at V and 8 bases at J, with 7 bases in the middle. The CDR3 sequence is CASSFEGGYTF. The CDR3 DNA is TGTGCCAGCAGCTTCGAGGGAGGCTACACCTTC.

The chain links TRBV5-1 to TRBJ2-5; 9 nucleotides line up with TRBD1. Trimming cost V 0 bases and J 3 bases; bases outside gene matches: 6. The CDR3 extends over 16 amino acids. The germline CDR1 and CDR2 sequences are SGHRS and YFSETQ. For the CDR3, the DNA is TGCGCCAGCAGCTTGGGGGGACAGGGCTTTGAAGAGACCCAGTACTTC. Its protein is CASSLGGQGFEETQYF.

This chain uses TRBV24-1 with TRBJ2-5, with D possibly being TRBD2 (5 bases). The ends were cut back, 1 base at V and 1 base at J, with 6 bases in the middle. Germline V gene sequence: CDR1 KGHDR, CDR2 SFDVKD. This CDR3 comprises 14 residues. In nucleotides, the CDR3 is TGTGCCACCAGTGATTTTGGAGGCCAAGAGACCCAGTACTTC. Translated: CATSDFGGQETQYF.

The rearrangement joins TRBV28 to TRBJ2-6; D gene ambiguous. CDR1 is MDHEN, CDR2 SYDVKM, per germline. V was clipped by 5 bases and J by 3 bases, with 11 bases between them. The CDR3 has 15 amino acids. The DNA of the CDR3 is TGTGCCAGCAGTCCAGAAGGAGATGGGGCCAACGTCCTGACTTTC. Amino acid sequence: CASSPEGDGANVLTF.

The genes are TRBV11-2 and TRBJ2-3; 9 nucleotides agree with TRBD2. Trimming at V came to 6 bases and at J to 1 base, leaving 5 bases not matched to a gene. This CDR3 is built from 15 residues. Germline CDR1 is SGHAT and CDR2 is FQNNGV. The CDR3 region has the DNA TGTGCCAGCAGGGTTCGACTAGCGGGCACAGATACGCAGTATTTT. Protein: CASRVRLAGTDTQYF.

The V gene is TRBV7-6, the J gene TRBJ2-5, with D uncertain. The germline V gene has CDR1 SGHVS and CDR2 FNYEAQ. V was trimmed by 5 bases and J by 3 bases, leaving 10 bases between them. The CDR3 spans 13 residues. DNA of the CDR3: TGTGCCAGCAGCCGACTGCGGAAAGAGACCCAGTACTTC. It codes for CASSRLRKETQYF.

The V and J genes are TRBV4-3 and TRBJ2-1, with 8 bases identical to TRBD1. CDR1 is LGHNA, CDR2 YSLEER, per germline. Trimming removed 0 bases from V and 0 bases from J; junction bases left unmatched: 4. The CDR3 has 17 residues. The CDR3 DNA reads TGCGCCAGCAGCCAAGATTTCGACAGGGGCTCCTACAATGAGCAGTTCTTC. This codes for CASSQDFDRGSYNEQFF.

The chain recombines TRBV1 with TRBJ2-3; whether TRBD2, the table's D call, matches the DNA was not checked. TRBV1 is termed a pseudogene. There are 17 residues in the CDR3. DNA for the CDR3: TGCACCAGCAGCCACAAGATAGCGGGGGTCGGCACAGATACGCAGTATTTT. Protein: CTSSHKIAGVGTDTQYF.

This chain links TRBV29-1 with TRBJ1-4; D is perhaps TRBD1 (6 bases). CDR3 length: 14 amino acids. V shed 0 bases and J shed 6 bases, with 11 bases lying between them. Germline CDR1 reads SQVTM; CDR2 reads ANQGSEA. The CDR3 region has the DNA TGCAGCGTTGAAGATATAGGGGGAGATGAAAAACTGTTTTTT. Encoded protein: CSVEDIGGDEKLFF.

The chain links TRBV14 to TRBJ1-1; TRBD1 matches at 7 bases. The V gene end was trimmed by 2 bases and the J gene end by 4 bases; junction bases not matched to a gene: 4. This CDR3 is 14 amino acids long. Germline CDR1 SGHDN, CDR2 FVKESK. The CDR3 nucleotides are TGTGCCAGCAGCCAACAGGGGGTGGGCACTGAAGCTTTCTTT. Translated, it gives CASSQQGVGTEAFF.

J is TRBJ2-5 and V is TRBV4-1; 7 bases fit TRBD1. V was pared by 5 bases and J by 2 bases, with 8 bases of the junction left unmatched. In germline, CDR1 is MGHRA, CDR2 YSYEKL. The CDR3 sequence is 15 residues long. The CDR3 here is CASSYWTGPQETQYF. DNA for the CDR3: TGCGCCAGCAGCTACTGGACAGGTCCTCAAGAGACCCAGTACTTC.

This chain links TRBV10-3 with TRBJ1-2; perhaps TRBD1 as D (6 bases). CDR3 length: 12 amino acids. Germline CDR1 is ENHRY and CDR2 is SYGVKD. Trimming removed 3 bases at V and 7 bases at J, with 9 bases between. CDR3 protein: CAISEDRRGYTF. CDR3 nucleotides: TGTGCCATCAGTGAAGACAGGCGTGGCTACACCTTC.

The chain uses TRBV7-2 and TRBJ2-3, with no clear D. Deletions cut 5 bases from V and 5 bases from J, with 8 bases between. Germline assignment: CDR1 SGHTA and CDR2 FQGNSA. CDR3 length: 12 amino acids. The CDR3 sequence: CASSHSVDTQYF. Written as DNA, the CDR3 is TGTGCCAGCAGCCACTCCGTAGATACGCAGTATTTT. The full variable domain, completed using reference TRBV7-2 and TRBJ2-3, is GAGVSQSPSNKVTEKGKDVELRCDPISGHTALYWYRQSLGQGLEFLIYFQGNSAPDKSGLPSDRFSAERTGGSVSTLTIQRTQQEDSAVYLCASSHSVDTQYFGPGTRLTVL.

The CDR3 bases are TGTGCCGTGAGGACAGCCGATTCACCCCTCCACTTT. Protein sequence: CAVRTADSPLHF. V and J are TRBV10-3 and TRBJ1-6; a possible D gene is TRBD1 (6 bases). V gave up 11 bases and J gave up 8 bases, with 13 bases separating them. The CDR3 loop spans 12 amino acids. Germline V gene lookup returns CDR1 ENHRY and CDR2 SYGVKD.